The 29 T cell receptor beta chains below all came from one sample that was sequenced in a study of sequential checkpoint blockade in melanoma. Data came from immunoSEQ multiplex PCR; TCRdb stores just in-frame clones and leaves some out. The table lists 25,000 to 30,000 clones, more than 80% of them singletons, with around 16% in the top ten. Specified treatment: randomized to nivolumab then ipilimumab (arm A) or the reverse (arm B). The sample in question was CD8+ T cells sorted from blood (inferred from file names), obtained from a patient given nivolumab and ipilimumab in sequence. These receptors all stem from a human donor with melanoma.

The gene calls are TRBV18 and TRBJ1-1; D possibly corresponds to TRBD1 (5 bases). Germline values: CDR1 KGHSH, CDR2 LQKENI. V was clipped by 0 bases and J by 6 bases, with 14 bases between them. The CDR3 runs to 15 residues. The CDR3 here is CASSPPVRVLPEAFF. The CDR3 nucleotides read TGTGCCAGCTCACCACCGGTCAGGGTACTACCTGAAGCTTTCTTT.

The J gene is TRBJ2-2, the V gene TRBV29-1; D perhaps matches TRBD1 (6 bases). The CDR3 has 15 amino acids. The V end was cut by 2 bases, the J end by 6 bases, with 16 bases between. Germline V CDR1 and CDR2: SQVTM, ANQGSEA. As DNA, the CDR3 is TGCAGCGTTGAAACCCCAGGGGAATCGGCCGGGGAGCTGTTTTTT. It specifies CSVETPGESAGELFF.

V usage is TRBV7-9 and J usage is TRBJ2-7, with no clear D. Germline CDR1 SEHNR, CDR2 FQNEAQ (reference sequence). This CDR3 region has 13 residues. With 1 base removed from V and 3 bases from J, the gap between germline ends came to 7 bases. The CDR3 sequence is CASSLGPDYEQYF. The CDR3 nucleotides read TGTGCCAGCAGCTTAGGGCCCGACTACGAGCAGTACTTC.

The chain has TRBV5-4 and TRBJ2-7; TRBD1 aligns across 7 bases. V lost 7 bases, J lost 3 bases, and 4 bases stayed unmatched. Germline V gene sequence: CDR1 SGHNT, CDR2 YYREEE (reference sequence). The CDR3 consists of 12 residues. DNA of the CDR3: TGTGCCAGCTCAGGGGACAGCTACGAGCAGTACTTC. Encoded protein: CASSGDSYEQYF.

This chain links TRBV4-3 with TRBJ1-6, with a possible D match to TRBD1 (5 bases). Germline V CDR1 and CDR2: LGHNA, YSLEER. V was trimmed by 0 bases and J by 8 bases, leaving 11 bases between them. The CDR3 extends over 15 amino acids. DNA for the CDR3: TGCGCCAGCAGCCAAGAAGGGCAGGGCCATTCACCCCTCCACTTT. Translation: CASSQEGQGHSPLHF.

The chain uses TRBV19 and TRBJ1-2; 9 positions agree with TRBD1. The CDR3 is made up of 13 amino acids. Germline CDR1 reads LNHDA; CDR2 reads SQIVND (reference sequence). Germline trimming cut 5 bases from V and 7 bases from J; bases unmatched to any gene: 5. For the CDR3, the DNA is TGTGCCAGTAGTGTTACAGGGGGCTCTGGCTACACCTTC. Protein: CASSVTGGSGYTF.

The genes are TRBV5-6 and TRBJ1-2, with 7 bases aligning to TRBD1. V lost 3 bases and J lost 3; bases outside the gene matches: 11. Germline lookup yields CDR1 SGHDT and CDR2 YYEEEE. This CDR3 has 16 amino acids. The CDR3: CASSSDTGEEDYGYTF. The CDR3 nucleotides read TGTGCCAGCAGCTCCGATACAGGGGAGGAGGACTATGGCTACACCTTC.

The chain links TRBV29-1 to TRBJ2-1, with a tentative D call TRBD2 (6 bases). The germline V and J ends were trimmed by 5 bases and 4 bases, with 12 bases remaining between them. Germline CDR1 SQVTM, CDR2 ANQGSEA. The CDR3 length is 13 residues. The chain's CDR3 is CSVLLAGYNEQFF. As DNA, the CDR3 is TGCAGCGTTTTACTGGCGGGATACAATGAGCAGTTCTTC.

For the CDR3, the DNA is TGTGCCAGCACCCGAGGGACAGCGGAAGAAGCTTTCTTT. This gives the protein CASTRGTAEEAFF. The genes are TRBV6-6 and TRBJ1-1, with 7 bases that match TRBD1. The CDR3 runs 13 residues. CDR1 is MNHNY, CDR2 SVGAGI, per germline (reference sequence). V trimming: 7 bases; J trimming: 8 bases; junction bases outside the gene matches: 10.

V and J are TRBV13 and TRBJ2-5; 10 positions match TRBD2. CDR1 and CDR2 (germline): PRHDT, FYEKMQ (reference sequence). V shed 5 bases and J 8 bases; nucleotides not matched to a gene: 17. The CDR3 is 17 residues long. The CDR3, as DNA: TGTGCCAGCAGCACTCGGAGACTAGCGGGCCGGATGGTAACCCAGTACTTC. Amino acid sequence: CASSTRRLAGRMVTQYF.

V gene TRBV4-1 combines with J gene TRBJ2-1, with TRBD2 matching over 8 bases. This CDR3 has 16 amino acids. Germline-derived CDR1 and CDR2 are MGHRA and YSYEKL. The V and J ends lost 6 bases and 0 bases, in that order; junction bases with no gene match: 7. The chain's CDR3 is CASRNELADSYNEQFF. For the CDR3, the DNA is TGCGCCAGCAGAAATGAACTAGCGGACTCCTACAATGAGCAGTTCTTC.

This clone was recorded only once. The chain is built from TRBV28 and TRBJ2-7, with 11 bases matching TRBD1. The CDR3 has 20 residues. Unmatched junction bases numbered 21, after V lost 6 bases and J lost 2 bases. The germline V gene encodes CDR1 MDHEN and CDR2 SYDVKM. The CDR3 here is CASSSHVLSVPGQGAYEQYF. CDR3 DNA sequence: TGTGCCAGCAGCTCTCATGTACTGTCGGTACCGGGACAGGGGGCCTACGAGCAGTACTTC.

This chain uses TRBV15 with TRBJ2-6; D remains ambiguous. Deletions cut 3 bases from V and 0 bases from J, with 3 bases between. Germline loops: CDR1 LNHNV, CDR2 YYDKDF (reference sequence). There are 14 residues in the CDR3. The CDR3 DNA is TGTGCCACCAGCAGTCACTCTGGGGCCAACGTCCTGACTTTC. Protein product: CATSSHSGANVLTF.

The chain combines TRBV7-8 with TRBJ2-1; 11 nucleotides agree with TRBD2. The V segment lost 0 bases and the J segment 5 bases; nucleotides outside the gene matches: 6. The V gene's germline CDR1 is SGHVS and CDR2 FQNEAQ. This CDR3 has 17 residues. Here the CDR3 DNA reads TGTGCCAGCAGCTTAGCGCTGCTAGCGGGAGGAAACAATGAGCAGTTCTTC. Its protein product is CASSLALLAGGNNEQFF.

The table lists this clone with a few counts. This rearrangement joins TRBV21-1 to TRBJ2-7; TRBD1, as called in the table, went unchecked against the DNA. TRBV21-1 is a recognized pseudogene. This CDR3 contains 16 residues. The CDR3: CASRKIKGQGRNEQYF. DNA of the CDR3: TGTGCCAGCAGAAAAATTAAGGGACAGGGGAGGAACGAGCAGTACTTC.

The V call is TRBV4-1, the J call TRBJ1-1; 7 nucleotides match TRBD1. Trimming removed 0 bases from V and 4 bases from J; junction bases left unmatched: 5. The germline gives CDR1 MGHRA, CDR2 YSYEKL. CDR3 length: 15 residues. The CDR3 here is CASSQDQSGGTEAFF. The DNA of the CDR3 is TGCGCCAGCAGCCAAGATCAGTCAGGGGGCACTGAAGCTTTCTTT.

The rearrangement joins TRBV9 to TRBJ2-5, with 7 bases fitting TRBD1. The J call may be wrong; the DNA end is better matched by TRBJ2-7. The CDR3 totals 15 residues. Germline assignment: CDR1 SGDLS and CDR2 YYNGEE. The DNA of the CDR3 is TGTGCCAGCAGCGTCGGCGAGGGGGCGAAGAACGAGCAGTACTTC. Translating gives CASSVGEGAKNEQYF.

This chain connects TRBV6-5 to TRBJ1-4; tentative D call: TRBD1 (6 bases). This CDR3 spans 14 amino acids. V lost 8 bases and J 8 bases, leaving 18 bases between the germline ends. Germline CDR1 reads MNHEY; CDR2 reads SVGAGI. The CDR3 here is CASGLGGREEKLFF. The CDR3 nucleotides read TGTGCCAGCGGCTTAGGGGGGAGGGAAGAAAAACTGTTTTTT.

The chain uses TRBV7-6 and TRBJ2-2, with no clear D. Germline values: CDR1 SGHVS, CDR2 FNYEAQ. The V gene lost 5 bases and the J gene lost 4 bases, with 14 bases spanning the gap. The CDR3 has 15 amino acids. The CDR3 coding sequence is TGTGCCAGCAGCCTTAGAATTTCGGGCACCGGGGAGCTGTTTTTT. Encoded protein: CASSLRISGTGELFF.

This clone was counted a few times. The chain joins TRBV4-3 to TRBJ2-7, with TRBD2 matching 8 bases. This CDR3 is 15 amino acids long. CDR1 is LGHNA, CDR2 YSLEER, per germline. The V gene end was trimmed by 6 bases and the J gene end by 4 bases; junction bases not matched to a gene: 11. CDR3 in amino acids: CASRQQSGSIYEQYF. CDR3 DNA: TGCGCCAGCAGGCAACAAAGCGGGAGTATTTACGAGCAGTACTTC.

The rearrangement uses TRBV4-1 and TRBJ2-5; 13 bases agree with TRBD2. The assigned J gene may be wrong: the sequence end matches TRBJ2-7 better. The CDR3 is 16 residues long. Looked up from germline, CDR1 is MGHRA and CDR2 is YSYEKL. The chain's CDR3 is CASSPVGTSGTYEQYF. In nucleotides, the CDR3 is TGCGCCAGCAGCCCAGTCGGGACTAGCGGGACCTACGAGCAGTACTTC.

The chain combines TRBV15 with TRBJ1-1, with D uncertain. This CDR3 region has 15 residues. Germline CDR1 LNHNV, CDR2 YYDKDF (reference sequence). V lost 3 bases to trimming and J lost 3 bases, with 14 bases between them. CDR3 DNA sequence: TGTGCCACCAGCAGTCTCAGATTCGTCGACACTGAAGCTTTCTTT. Protein: CATSSLRFVDTEAFF.

The gene calls are TRBV30 and TRBJ2-7; D may be TRBD2 (5 bases). Germline V gene data show CDR1 as GTSNPN and CDR2 as SVGIG (reference sequence). CDR3 length equals 12 residues. The CDR3 DNA reads as TGTGTCCGAGGGATATCAACCTGCGAGCAGTACTTC. Encoded protein: CVRGISTCEQYF. The full variable domain, with the rest looked up from reference TRBV30 and TRBJ2-7, is SQTIHQWPATLVQPVGSPLSLECTVEGTSNPNLYWYRQAAGRGLQLLFYSVGIGQISSEVPQNLSASRPQDRQFILSSKKLLLSDSGFYLCVRGISTCEQYFGPGTRLTVT.

This clone has just a few counts. CDR3 sequence (DNA): TGTGCCAGCAGTCCCTCGATGGGCTCCCTCTACGAGCAGTACTTC. This gives the protein CASSPSMGSLYEQYF. The V gene is TRBV7-2, the J gene TRBJ2-7; no definite D call. Per germline, CDR1 SGHTA and CDR2 FQGNSA. The CDR3 loop spans 15 amino acids. Trimming removed 6 bases at V and 3 bases at J, with 18 bases between. Full variable domain (remainder filled in from reference TRBV7-2 and TRBJ2-7): GAGVSQSPSNKVTEKGKDVELRCDPISGHTALYWYRQSLGQGLEFLIYFQGNSAPDKSGLPSDRFSAERTGGSVSTLTIQRTQQEDSAVYLCASSPSMGSLYEQYFGPGTRLTVT.

CDR3 DNA: TGTGCCAGCAGCTATACCCCGGGACTCAACGATGAGCAGTTCTTC. As protein: CASSYTPGLNDEQFF. The V call is TRBV9, the J call TRBJ2-1; TRBD2 is a possible D gene (6 bases). CDR1 and CDR2 from the germline V gene are SGDLS and YYNGEE. V was clipped by 4 bases and J by 8 bases, with 19 bases between them. This CDR3 comprises 15 residues.

This chain joins TRBV19 and TRBJ2-5, with D maybe TRBD1 (5 bases). The end of the DNA fits TRBJ2-7 better, so the J call may be wrong. CDR3 size: 13 residues. Germline CDR1 and CDR2: LNHDA and SQIVND (reference sequence). As DNA, the CDR3 is TGTGCCAGTAGTATAGTTCAGGGCTACGAGCAGTACTTC. Its protein product is CASSIVQGYEQYF.

J is TRBJ2-7 and V is TRBV28, with a tentative D call TRBD1 (6 bases). The CDR3 is 13 amino acids. Trimming pared 4 bases from V and 5 bases from J, leaving 12 bases between. Germline CDR1 MDHEN, CDR2 SYDVKM. CDR3 sequence reads: CASSSLQGHEQYF. For the CDR3, the DNA is TGTGCCAGCAGTTCCCTACAGGGTCACGAGCAGTACTTC. The whole variable domain, remainder taken from reference TRBV28 and TRBJ2-7, is DVKVTQSSRYLVKRTGEKVFLECVQDMDHENMFWYRQDPGLGLRLIYFSYDVKMKEKGDIPEGYSVSREKKERFSLILESASTNQTSMYLCASSSLQGHEQYFGPGTRLTVT.

V usage is TRBV7-9 and J usage is TRBJ2-5; D unclear. The germline V gene has CDR1 SEHNR and CDR2 FQNEAQ (reference sequence). The CDR3 loop spans 14 amino acids. V lost 1 base and J 2 bases, leaving 8 bases between the germline ends. Here the CDR3 DNA reads TGTGCCAGCAGCTTAGATTATTTACAAGAGACCCAGTACTTC. Translating it yields CASSLDYLQETQYF.

This clone occurred a few times. V is TRBV19 and J is TRBJ1-1; a weak D match, TRBD1 (5 bases). Germline lookup yields CDR1 LNHDA and CDR2 SQIVND (reference sequence). V was pared by 6 bases and J by 4 bases, with 15 bases between. CDR3 length: 14 amino acids. CDR3 protein: CASSWGDGVTEAFF. CDR3 coding DNA: TGTGCCAGTAGCTGGGGGGATGGTGTCACTGAAGCTTTCTTT.